The clone carrying this T cell receptor beta chain was seen once. This sample was included in a study of blood T cell repertoires in COVID-19. About the research overall: Whether acute or convalescent, the COVID-19 samples came from the United States, Italy and Spain. Sources were T cells, B-cell-depleted T cells, or PBMCs; the material itself was cDNA or gDNA.

Original methodology: Scientists estimated how many nucleated cells there were by amplifying reference gene primers. Only in-frame clones appear in the TCRdb table, and some are missing; sequencing was by immunoSEQ multiplex PCR. That table gives V, J and clone size, and the DNA gave D and trimming. Here the sample spans roughly 390,000 clones, 85% being singletons. This CDR3 contains 14 residues. V shed 5 bases and J shed 12 bases, with 22 bases lying between them. Per the germline V gene, CDR1 is SEHNR and CDR2 is FQNEAQ (reference sequence). The receptor comes from a woman between 18 and 30 years old with acute or convalescent COVID-19. The genes are TRBV7-9 and TRBJ1-1; D possibly corresponds to TRBD1 (5 bases). The material sequenced was peripheral blood. The chain's CDR3 is CASSPSGGEGYSFF. Written as DNA, the CDR3 is TGTGCCAGCAGCCCTAGCGGGGGGGAGGGGTACTCTTTCTTT.